This T cell receptor beta chain was documented in a study of blood T cell repertoires in COVID-19. On the study more broadly: Samples taken during acute and convalescent COVID-19 were collected in the United States, Italy and Spain. In each case, the material was cDNA or gDNA derived from T cells, B-cell-depleted T cells, or PBMCs.

The authors' processing: The assay estimated nucleated cells by amplifying reference gene primers. Method: immunoSEQ multiplex PCR; TCRdb's copy keeps in-frame clones and lacks some. V and J calls and clone size are those listed in that table; D and trimming were worked out from the DNA. This table has about 250,000 clones, about 88% appearing once. Germline V gene sequence: CDR1 MGHRA, CDR2 YSYEKL. The CDR3 contains 17 residues. The junction had 7 bases not matched to a gene; V was cut back by 2 bases and J by 3 bases. The sequencing sample was made of peripheral blood. V is TRBV4-1 and J is TRBJ2-1, with TRBD2 matching over 10 bases. The source is a woman aged 40-49 years who had recovered from COVID-19. Written as DNA, the CDR3 is TGCGCCAGCAGCCAAAAAAGCGGGGGGGGAAACTACAATGAGCAGTTCTTC. Protein product: CASSQKSGGGNYNEQFF.